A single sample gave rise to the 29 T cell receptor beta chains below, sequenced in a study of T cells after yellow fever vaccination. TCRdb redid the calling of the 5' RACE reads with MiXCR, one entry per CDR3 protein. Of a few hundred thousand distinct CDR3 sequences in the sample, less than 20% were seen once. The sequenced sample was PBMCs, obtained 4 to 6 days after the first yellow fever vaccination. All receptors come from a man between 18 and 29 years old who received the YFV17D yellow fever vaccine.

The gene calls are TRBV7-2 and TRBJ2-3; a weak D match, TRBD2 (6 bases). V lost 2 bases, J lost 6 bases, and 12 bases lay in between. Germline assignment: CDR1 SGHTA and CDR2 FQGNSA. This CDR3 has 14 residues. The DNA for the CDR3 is TGTGCCAGCAGCTTATCGGCTAGCGCCGATACGCAGTATTTT. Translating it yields CASSLSASADTQYF.

The DNA for the CDR3 is TGTGCCAGCAGCCGCAACCCGGGACAGTTGGGCGAGCAGTACTTC. Protein sequence: CASSRNPGQLGEQYF. The chain recombines TRBV14 with TRBJ2-7, with 7 positions matching TRBD1. With V trimmed by 4 bases and J by 6 bases, 12 bases remained unmatched. The CDR3 loop spans 15 amino acids. Germline assignment: CDR1 SGHDN and CDR2 FVKESK.

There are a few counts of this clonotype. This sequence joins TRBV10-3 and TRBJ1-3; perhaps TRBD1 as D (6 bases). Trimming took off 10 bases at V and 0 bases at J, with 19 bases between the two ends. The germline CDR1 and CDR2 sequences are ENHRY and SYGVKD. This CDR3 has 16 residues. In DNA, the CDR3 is TGTGCCACCCTACGGGGGCCCCTCCTCTCTGGAAACACCATATATTTT. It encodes CATLRGPLLSGNTIYF.

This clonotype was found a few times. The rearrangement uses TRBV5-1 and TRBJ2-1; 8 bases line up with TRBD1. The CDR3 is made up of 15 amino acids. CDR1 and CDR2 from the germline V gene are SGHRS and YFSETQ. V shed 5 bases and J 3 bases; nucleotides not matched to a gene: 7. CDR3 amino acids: CASRTDRGFYNEQFF. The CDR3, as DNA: TGCGCCAGCAGAACCGACAGGGGATTCTACAATGAGCAGTTCTTC.

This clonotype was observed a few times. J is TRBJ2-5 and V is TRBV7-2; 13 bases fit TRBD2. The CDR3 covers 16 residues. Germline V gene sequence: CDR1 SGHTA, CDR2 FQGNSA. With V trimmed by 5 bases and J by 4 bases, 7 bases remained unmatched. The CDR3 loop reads CASSPVLAGGPETQYF. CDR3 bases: TGTGCCAGCAGCCCTGTACTAGCGGGGGGGCCAGAGACCCAGTACTTC.

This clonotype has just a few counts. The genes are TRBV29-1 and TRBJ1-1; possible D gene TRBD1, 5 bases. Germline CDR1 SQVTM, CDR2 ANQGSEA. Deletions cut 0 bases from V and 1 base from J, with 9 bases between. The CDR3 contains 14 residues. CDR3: CSVEEPGRNTEAFF. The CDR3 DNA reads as TGCAGCGTTGAAGAACCAGGGAGGAACACTGAAGCTTTCTTT.

The CDR3 bases are TGCAGTGCTAGCGGGGGGGCCGTTTCAGATACGCAGTATTTT. Protein product: CSASGGAVSDTQYF. V usage is TRBV20-1 and J usage is TRBJ2-3; 8 bases line up with TRBD2. Per the germline V gene, CDR1 is DFQATT and CDR2 is SNEGSKA (reference sequence). The CDR3 runs to 14 residues. The V and J ends lost 3 bases and 4 bases, in that order; junction bases with no gene match: 6.

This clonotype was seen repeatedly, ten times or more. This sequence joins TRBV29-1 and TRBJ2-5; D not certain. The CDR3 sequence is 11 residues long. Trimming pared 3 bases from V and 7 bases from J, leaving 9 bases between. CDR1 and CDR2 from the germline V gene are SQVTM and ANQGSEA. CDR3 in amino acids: CSVDETGTQYF. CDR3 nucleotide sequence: TGCAGCGTTGACGAAACCGGGACCCAGTACTTC.

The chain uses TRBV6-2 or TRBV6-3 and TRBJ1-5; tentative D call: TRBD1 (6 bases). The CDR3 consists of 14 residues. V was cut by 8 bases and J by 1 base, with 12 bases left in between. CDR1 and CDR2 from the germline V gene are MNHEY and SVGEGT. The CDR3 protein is CASAPQGSNQPQHF. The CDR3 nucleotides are TGTGCCAGCGCCCCCCAGGGGAGCAATCAGCCCCAGCATTTT.

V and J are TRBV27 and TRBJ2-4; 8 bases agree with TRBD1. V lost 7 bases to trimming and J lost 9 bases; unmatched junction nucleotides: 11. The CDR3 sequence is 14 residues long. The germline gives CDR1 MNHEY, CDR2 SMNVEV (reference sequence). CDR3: CASIGQGAQGIQYF. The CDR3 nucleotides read TGTGCCAGCATAGGGCAGGGGGCGCAGGGCATTCAGTACTTC.

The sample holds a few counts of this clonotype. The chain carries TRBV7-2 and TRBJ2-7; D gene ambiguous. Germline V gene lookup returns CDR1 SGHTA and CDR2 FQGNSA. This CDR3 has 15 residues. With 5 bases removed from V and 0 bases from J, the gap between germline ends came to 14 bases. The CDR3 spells CASSDYMRSSYEQYF. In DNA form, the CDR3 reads TGTGCCAGCAGCGATTATATGCGGAGCTCCTACGAGCAGTACTTC.

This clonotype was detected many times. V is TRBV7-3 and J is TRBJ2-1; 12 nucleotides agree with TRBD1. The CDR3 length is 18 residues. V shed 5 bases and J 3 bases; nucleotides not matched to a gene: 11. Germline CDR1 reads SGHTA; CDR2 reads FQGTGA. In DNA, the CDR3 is TGTGCCAGCAGCGCCACCGGGACAGGGGGCGCTGGCTACAATGAGCAGTTCTTC. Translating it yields CASSATGTGGAGYNEQFF.

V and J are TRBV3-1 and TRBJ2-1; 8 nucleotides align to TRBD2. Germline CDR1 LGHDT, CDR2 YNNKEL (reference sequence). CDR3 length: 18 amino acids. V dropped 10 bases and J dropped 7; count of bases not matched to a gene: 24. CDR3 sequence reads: CAITFEVSGTRGVNEQFF. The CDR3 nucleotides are TGTGCCATCACCTTCGAGGTATCAGGGACTAGGGGTGTGAATGAGCAGTTCTTC.

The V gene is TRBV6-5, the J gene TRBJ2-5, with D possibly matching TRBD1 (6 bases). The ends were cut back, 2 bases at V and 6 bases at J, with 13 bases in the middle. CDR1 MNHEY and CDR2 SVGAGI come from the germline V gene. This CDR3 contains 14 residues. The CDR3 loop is CASSYGGDGKTQYF. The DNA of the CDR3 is TGTGCCAGCAGTTACGGGGGCGACGGAAAGACCCAGTACTTC.

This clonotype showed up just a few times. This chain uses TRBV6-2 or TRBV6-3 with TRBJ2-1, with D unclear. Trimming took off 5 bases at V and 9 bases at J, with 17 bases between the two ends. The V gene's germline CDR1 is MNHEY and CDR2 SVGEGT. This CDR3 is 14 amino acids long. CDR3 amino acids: CASSPASTSAEQFF. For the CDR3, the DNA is TGTGCCAGCAGTCCAGCCTCAACGTCCGCTGAGCAGTTCTTC.

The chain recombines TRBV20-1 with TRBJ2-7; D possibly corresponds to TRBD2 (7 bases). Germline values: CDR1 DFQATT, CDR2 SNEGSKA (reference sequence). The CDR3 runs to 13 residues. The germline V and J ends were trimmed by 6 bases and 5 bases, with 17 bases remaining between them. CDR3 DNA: TGCAGTGCCCCGACCCAAGGGGGGGACGAGCAGTACTTC. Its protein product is CSAPTQGGDEQYF.

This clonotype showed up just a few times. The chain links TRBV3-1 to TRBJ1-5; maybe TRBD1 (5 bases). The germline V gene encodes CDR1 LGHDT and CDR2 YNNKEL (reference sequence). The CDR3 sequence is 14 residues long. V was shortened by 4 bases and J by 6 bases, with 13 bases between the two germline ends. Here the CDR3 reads CASSPTGITQPQHF. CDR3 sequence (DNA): TGTGCCAGCAGCCCTACAGGAATCACTCAGCCCCAGCATTTT.

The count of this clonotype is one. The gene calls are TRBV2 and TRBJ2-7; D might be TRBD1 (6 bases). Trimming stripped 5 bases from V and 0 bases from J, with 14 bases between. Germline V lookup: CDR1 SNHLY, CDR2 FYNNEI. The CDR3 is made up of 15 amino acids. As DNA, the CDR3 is TGTGCCAGCAGTCGGGGACACAGGAGCTCCTACGAGCAGTACTTC. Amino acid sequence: CASSRGHRSSYEQYF.

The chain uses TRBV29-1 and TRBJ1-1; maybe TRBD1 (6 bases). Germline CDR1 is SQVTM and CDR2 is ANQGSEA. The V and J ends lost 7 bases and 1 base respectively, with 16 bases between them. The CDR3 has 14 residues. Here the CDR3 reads CSATPGHTNTEAFF. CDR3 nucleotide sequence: TGCAGCGCTACACCGGGACACACGAACACTGAAGCTTTCTTT. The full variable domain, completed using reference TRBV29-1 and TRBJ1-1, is SAVISQKPSRDICQRGTSLTIQCQVDSQVTMMFWYRQQPGQSLTLIATANQGSEATYESGFVIDKFPISRPNLTFSTLTVSNMSPEDSSIYLCSATPGHTNTEAFFGQGTRLTVV.

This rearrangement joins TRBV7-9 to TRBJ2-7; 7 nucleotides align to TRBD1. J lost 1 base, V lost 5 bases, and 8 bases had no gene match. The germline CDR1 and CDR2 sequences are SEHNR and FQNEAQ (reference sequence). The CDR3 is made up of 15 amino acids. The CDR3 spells CASSPLTGKSYEQYV. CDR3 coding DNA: TGTGCCAGCAGCCCGCTGACAGGGAAATCCTACGAGCAGTACGTC.

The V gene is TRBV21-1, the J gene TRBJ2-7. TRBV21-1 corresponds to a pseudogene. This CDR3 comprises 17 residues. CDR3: CASSKASDVLSSYEQYV. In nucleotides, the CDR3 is TGTGCCAGCAGCAAAGCATCAGACGTACTAAGCTCCTACGAGCAGTACGTC.

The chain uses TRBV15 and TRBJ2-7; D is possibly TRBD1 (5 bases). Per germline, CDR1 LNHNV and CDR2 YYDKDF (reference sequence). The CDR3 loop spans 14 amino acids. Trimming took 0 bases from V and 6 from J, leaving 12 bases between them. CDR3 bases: TGTGCCACCAGCAGAGACAGGGAACTTCTCGAGCAGTACTTC. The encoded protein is CATSRDRELLEQYF.

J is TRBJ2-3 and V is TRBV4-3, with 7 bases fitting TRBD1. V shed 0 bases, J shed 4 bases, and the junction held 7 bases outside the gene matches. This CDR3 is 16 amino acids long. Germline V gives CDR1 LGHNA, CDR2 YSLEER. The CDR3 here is CASSQEVEGGPDTQYF. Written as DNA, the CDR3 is TGCGCCAGCAGCCAAGAGGTGGAAGGGGGCCCAGATACGCAGTATTTT.

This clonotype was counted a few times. The CDR3 coding sequence is TGTGCCAGCAGCTTAACAGCAGGGAAGGAGCTGTTTTTT. Protein product: CASSLTAGKELFF. The rearrangement joins TRBV7-3 to TRBJ2-2; possible D gene TRBD1, 5 bases. There are 13 residues in the CDR3. Trimming stripped 0 bases from V and 10 bases from J, with 9 bases between. The germline CDR1 and CDR2 sequences are SGHTA and FQGTGA.

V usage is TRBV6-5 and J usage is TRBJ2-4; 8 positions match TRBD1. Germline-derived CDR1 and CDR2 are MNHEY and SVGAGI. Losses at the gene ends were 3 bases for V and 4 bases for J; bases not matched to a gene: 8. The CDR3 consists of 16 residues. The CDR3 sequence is CASSYSGQAVKNIQYF. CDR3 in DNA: TGTGCCAGCAGTTATTCGGGACAGGCCGTAAAAAACATTCAGTACTTC.

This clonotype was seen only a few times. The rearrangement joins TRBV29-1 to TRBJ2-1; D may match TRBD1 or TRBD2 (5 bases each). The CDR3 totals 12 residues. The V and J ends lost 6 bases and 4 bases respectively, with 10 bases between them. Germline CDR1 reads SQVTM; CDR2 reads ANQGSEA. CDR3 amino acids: CSVDWGYNEQFF. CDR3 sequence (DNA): TGCAGCGTGGATTGGGGGTACAATGAGCAGTTCTTC.

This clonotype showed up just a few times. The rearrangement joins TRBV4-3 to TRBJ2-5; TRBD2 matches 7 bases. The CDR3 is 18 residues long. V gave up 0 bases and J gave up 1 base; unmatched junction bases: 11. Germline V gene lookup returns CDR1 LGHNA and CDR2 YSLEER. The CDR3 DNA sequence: TGCGCCAGCAGCCAAGATATAAGCCGGACTAGGGGCCAAGAGACCCAGTACTTC. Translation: CASSQDISRTRGQETQYF.

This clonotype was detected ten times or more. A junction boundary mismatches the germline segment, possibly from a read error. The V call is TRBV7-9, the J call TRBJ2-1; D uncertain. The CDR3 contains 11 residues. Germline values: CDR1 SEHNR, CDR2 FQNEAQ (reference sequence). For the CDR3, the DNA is TGCGCCAGCAGCTTGGTGGATGAGCAGTTCTTC. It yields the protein CASSLVDEQFF.

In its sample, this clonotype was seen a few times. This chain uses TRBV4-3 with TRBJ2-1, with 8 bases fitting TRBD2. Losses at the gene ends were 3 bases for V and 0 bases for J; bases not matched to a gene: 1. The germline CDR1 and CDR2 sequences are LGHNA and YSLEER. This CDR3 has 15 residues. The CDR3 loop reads CASSQGLDSYNEQFF. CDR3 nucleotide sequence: TGCGCCAGCAGCCAGGGACTAGACTCCTACAATGAGCAGTTCTTC.